Listed here are 18 T cell receptor beta chains from one sample, sequenced in a study of shared clonotypes between healthy human individuals (dated by TCRdb to 2020 to 2022). The library was prepared using the immunoSEQ multiplex PCR assay. Here the immuneACCESS table is served through TCRdb, limited to in-frame sequences with V and J called. Missing clones are a known gap in these copies; in checked studies unresolved V genes cover under half, and the rest lacks a known reason. In this sample the table shows about 980,000 clones, 70% to 85% of which occur a single time. Over 1.3% of the sample belongs to the ten largest clones. The sequencing sample was made of memory CD4+ T cells sorted from blood. The cell subset or site label, read with the paper, signifies: CD45RA-negative fraction. The origin of the receptors is a man younger than 35 in good health.

The rearrangement joins TRBV11-3 to TRBJ1-1, with 7 bases aligning to TRBD1. Germline trimming cut 0 bases from V and 10 bases from J; bases unmatched to any gene: 5. The CDR3 has 13 amino acids. CDR1 is SGHNT, CDR2 YENEEA, per germline. CDR3 protein: CASSLDRGQTAFF. In DNA form, the CDR3 reads TGTGCCAGCAGCTTAGACAGGGGACAGACAGCTTTCTTT.

This clone was found a few times. The chain uses TRBV30 and TRBJ1-1; perhaps TRBD1 as D (6 bases). The CDR3 contains 12 residues. CDR1 is GTSNPN, CDR2 SVGIG, per germline (reference sequence). The V and J ends lost 0 bases and 10 bases respectively, with 12 bases between them. CDR3 loop: CAWSVSGGGAFF. The CDR3 region has the DNA TGTGCCTGGAGTGTATCGGGAGGGGGAGCTTTCTTT.

This sequence joins TRBV5-6 and TRBJ2-7, with 9 bases aligning to TRBD2. Germline CDR1 and CDR2: SGHDT and YYEEEE. The CDR3 runs to 16 residues. The V segment lost 4 bases and the J segment 2 bases; nucleotides outside the gene matches: 10. The CDR3 region is CASSLVGAGGTYEQYF. The CDR3 region has the DNA TGTGCCAGCAGCCTCGTGGGGGCGGGAGGGACCTACGAGCAGTACTTC.

V is TRBV5-1 and J is TRBJ2-3; D may be TRBD2 (6 bases). Germline-derived CDR1 and CDR2 are SGHRS and YFSETQ. This CDR3 is 14 amino acids long. V was cut by 5 bases and J by 6 bases, with 16 bases left in between. For the CDR3, the DNA is TGCGCCAGCAGGGACGGGGGTGGAAAGGATACGCAGTATTTT. Translation gives CASRDGGGKDTQYF.

This clone was found many times. The gene calls are TRBV2 and TRBJ2-5; D gene unclear. Germline CDR1 and CDR2: SNHLY and FYNNEI. The CDR3 runs 14 residues. The V gene lost 1 base and the J gene lost 1 base, with 7 bases spanning the gap. DNA for the CDR3: TGTGCCAGCAGTGAAGTGCTATCCCAAGAGACCCAGTACTTC. Translation: CASSEVLSQETQYF.

This sequence joins TRBV28 and TRBJ1-6, with unresolved D. Trimming pared 6 bases from V and 9 bases from J, leaving 9 bases between. The CDR3 spans 12 residues. The V gene's germline CDR1 is MDHEN and CDR2 SYDVKM. The CDR3 spells CASSPEGSPLHF. In nucleotides, the CDR3 is TGTGCCAGCAGCCCCGAGGGTTCACCCCTCCACTTT.

The V gene is TRBV5-4, the J gene TRBJ2-4; 9 nucleotides align to TRBD2. CDR3 length: 15 residues. Trimming cost V 1 base and J 6 bases; bases outside gene matches: 5. Germline V gene lookup returns CDR1 SGHNT and CDR2 YYREEE (reference sequence). The CDR3, as DNA: TGTGCCAGCAGCTTGAGGCGGGAGGGTTCAAACATTCAGTACTTC. It specifies CASSLRREGSNIQYF.

The rearrangement joins TRBV6-1 to TRBJ2-5; 12 bases align to TRBD2. Germline loops: CDR1 MNHNS, CDR2 SASEGT. The CDR3 covers 16 residues. The trim removed 3 bases at V and 4 bases at J, leaving 6 bases unmatched. The CDR3, as DNA: TGTGCCAGCAGTGATCTGGGACTAGCGGGCCCAGAGACCCAGTACTTC. Protein product: CASSDLGLAGPETQYF.

The chain employs TRBV15 and TRBJ1-4; unclear D gene. CDR3 length: 12 amino acids. V lost 3 bases and J 5 bases, leaving 4 bases between the germline ends. The V gene's germline CDR1 is LNHNV and CDR2 YYDKDF (reference sequence). The CDR3 nucleotides read TGTGCCACCAGCAGGGTGAATGAAAAACTGTTTTTT. Translated: CATSRVNEKLFF.

The chain combines TRBV11-2 with TRBJ2-7; TRBD2 agrees at 7 bases. CDR1 is SGHAT, CDR2 FQNNGV, per germline. Germline trimming cut 3 bases from V and 3 bases from J; bases unmatched to any gene: 11. CDR3 length: 16 residues. The CDR3: CASSFSGGDGLYEQYF. The CDR3 region has the DNA TGTGCCAGCAGCTTCAGTGGGGGGGACGGCCTCTACGAGCAGTACTTC. The complete variable domain, with remaining parts taken from reference TRBV11-2 and TRBJ2-7, reads EAGVAQSPRYKIIEKRQSVAFWCNPISGHATLYWYQQILGQGPKLLIQFQNNGVVDDSQLPKDRFSAERLKGVDSTLKIQPAKLEDSAVYLCASSFSGGDGLYEQYFGPGTRLTVT.

V and J are TRBV6-1 and TRBJ2-1; a possible D gene is TRBD2 (6 bases). CDR3 size: 16 residues. V was pared by 0 bases and J by 12 bases, with 21 bases between. Germline V CDR1 and CDR2: MNHNS, SASEGT. CDR3 bases: TGTGCCAGCAGTGAAGCGTTCTGGCGGGGCCCAGACCGGCAGTTCTTC. This gives the protein CASSEAFWRGPDRQFF.

The rearrangement uses TRBV6-5 and TRBJ1-5; 9 bases are a match to TRBD1. Germline trimming cut 4 bases from V and 7 bases from J; bases unmatched to any gene: 8. This CDR3 contains 15 residues. Germline assignment: CDR1 MNHEY and CDR2 SVGAGI. CDR3 loop: CASSSGQGPGQPQHF. The DNA for the CDR3 is TGTGCCAGCAGTTCCGGACAGGGGCCGGGGCAGCCCCAGCATTTT.

The chain recombines TRBV9 with TRBJ2-3; D is ambiguous. The germline V gene has CDR1 SGDLS and CDR2 YYNGEE. CDR3 length: 16 residues. The V end lost 4 bases, the J end lost 1 base, and 16 bases lay between the germline ends. This CDR3 reads CASSPWPSPGTDTQYF. In DNA, the CDR3 is TGTGCCAGCAGCCCCTGGCCTTCCCCGGGCACAGATACGCAGTATTTT.

V and J are TRBV28 and TRBJ1-1; weak D call: TRBD1 (6 bases). Trimming took 6 bases from V and 2 from J, leaving 13 bases between them. Germline V gene sequence: CDR1 MDHEN, CDR2 SYDVKM. The CDR3 consists of 14 residues. The CDR3 loop reads CASRPGQFNTEAFF. The CDR3 nucleotides read TGTGCCAGCAGACCCGGACAGTTTAACACTGAAGCTTTCTTT. The whole variable domain, remainder taken from reference TRBV28 and TRBJ1-1, is DVKVTQSSRYLVKRTGEKVFLECVQDMDHENMFWYRQDPGLGLRLIYFSYDVKMKEKGDIPEGYSVSREKKERFSLILESASTNQTSMYLCASRPGQFNTEAFFGQGTRLTVV.

The V and J genes are TRBV6-4 and TRBJ1-1; a weak D match, TRBD1 (5 bases). This CDR3 is 13 amino acids long. V was cut by 2 bases and J by 11 bases, with 15 bases left in between. Germline values: CDR1 MRHNA, CDR2 SNTAGT. The CDR3 DNA reads TGTGCCAGCAGTGACCACGGGGCAGTGGGGGCTTTCTTT. This translates into CASSDHGAVGAFF.

The chain couples TRBV5-4 to TRBJ1-4; D may be TRBD1 (5 bases). Trimming pared 1 base from V and 0 bases from J, leaving 10 bases between. There are 16 residues in the CDR3. Per germline, CDR1 SGHNT and CDR2 YYREEE (reference sequence). CDR3 DNA sequence: TGTGCCAGCAGCTTGCGGGGGGAAGCAACTAATGAAAAACTGTTTTTT. Translating it yields CASSLRGEATNEKLFF.

The V call is TRBV29-1, the J call TRBJ2-7, with 8 positions matching TRBD2. After removal of 0 bases from V and 2 bases from J, the junction contained 9 bases not matched to a gene. This CDR3 has 16 amino acids. Germline values: CDR1 SQVTM, CDR2 ANQGSEA. The DNA for the CDR3 is TGCAGCGTTGAAGATCGCTCCGGCGGGAGGCCCTACGAGCAGTACTTC. Translating gives CSVEDRSGGRPYEQYF.

V usage is TRBV28 and J usage is TRBJ1-4; no clear D. Germline CDR1 MDHEN, CDR2 SYDVKM. Trimming shortened V by 2 bases and J by 5 bases, and 9 bases separated the two germline ends. There are 14 residues in the CDR3. The CDR3 protein is CASSLRWRNEKLFF. Written as DNA, the CDR3 is TGTGCCAGCAGTTTAAGATGGCGAAATGAAAAACTGTTTTTT.